The T cell receptor beta chain under discussion was sequenced for a study of cytomegalovirus exposure and HLA in healthy donors. Study information: In terms of ancestry, the Caucasian-associated cluster contained about four fifths of the approximately 420 genotyped donors.

Study results and caveats: Versus the roughly 670-donor mean, an Asian-associated ancestry cluster reportedly showed fewer N-insertions in a later analysis. When analyzed later, a missense DCLRE1C variant was found to be linked to TCR beta V- and J-gene trimming.

13 Jbeta primers and 60 Vbeta primers were used for the PCR. Profiling relied on immunoSEQ multiplex PCR, and the TCRdb table lists in-frame clones only, not all of them. The table records more than 95,000 clones, 80% of them present only once. This CDR3 is built from 15 residues. Trimming took 6 bases from V and 7 from J; bases not matched to a gene: 10. Germline CDR1 and CDR2: MNHEY and SVGAGI. In this sample, this clone turned up a few times. The target antigen is unknown. This chain uses TRBV6-5 with TRBJ1-4; the match to TRBD1 covers 8 bases. This clonotype was sampled from a female donor in good health and CMV-seronegative. The specimen sequenced was PBMCs. This CDR3 reads CASRPDRGSIEKLFF. The CDR3 DNA follows: TGTGCCAGCAGACCCGACAGGGGATCGATTGAAAAACTGTTTTTT.